Sequencing of this T cell receptor (beta chain) was carried out in a study of cytomegalovirus exposure and HLA in healthy donors. Primers included in the PCR were 60 Vbeta and 13 Jbeta primers. Assay used: immunoSEQ multiplex PCR; TCRdb lists only in-frame clones, some missing. Counted here are some 250,000 clones, 82% occurring once; the ten biggest clones make up 4.5% to 6%. Overall study results and limits: In vitro confirmation showed three CMV-associated chains to be CMV antigen specific. In an earlier analysis, in several hundred donors, most V segments appeared productive either ~90% or ~30% of the time.

As to this clone: Antigen: not known.

V lost 0 bases and J lost 6; bases outside the gene matches: 5. Per the germline V gene, CDR1 is MNHEY and CDR2 is SVGAGI. The CDR3 runs to 16 residues. The sequence came from a woman in her thirties or forties in good health and CMV-seropositive. Material for sequencing was PBMCs. The V gene is TRBV6-5, the J gene TRBJ1-2, with TRBD1 matching over 12 bases. The CDR3 sequence is CASSYSWGQGADGYTF. The CDR3 DNA is TGTGCCAGCAGTTACTCTTGGGGACAGGGGGCGGATGGCTACACCTTC.